This entry lists 24 T cell receptor beta chains sequenced from one sample in a study of cytomegalovirus exposure and HLA in healthy donors. Primers for the PCR totalled 60 Vbeta and 13 Jbeta. Some clones are missing from TCRdb's copy, which holds only in-frame ones; the method was immunoSEQ multiplex PCR. Of nearly 300,000 clones listed, 75% to 90% are singletons. Input material: PBMCs. The receptors shown here come from a man aged 35-49 years in good health and CMV-seropositive.

This chain links TRBV4-1 with TRBJ2-1; 7 bases fit TRBD2. Germline V CDR1 and CDR2: MGHRA, YSYEKL. V dropped 3 bases and J dropped 0; count of bases not matched to a gene: 14. This CDR3 comprises 19 residues. Here the CDR3 reads CASSHPASGPIDSYNEQFF. The CDR3 DNA follows: TGCGCCAGCAGCCATCCGGCTAGCGGACCGATTGACTCCTACAATGAGCAGTTCTTC.

The CDR3 protein is CASSTDRRAYEQYF. The CDR3 DNA reads as TGTGCCAGTAGTACGGACAGGCGGGCCTACGAGCAGTACTTC. V and J are TRBV19 and TRBJ2-7; 7 bases align to TRBD1. CDR1 LNHDA and CDR2 SQIVND come from the germline V gene (reference sequence). The CDR3 has 14 amino acids. V gave up 4 bases and J gave up 2 bases; unmatched junction bases: 5. Complete variable domain (other parts from reference TRBV19 and TRBJ2-7): DGGITQSPKYLFRKEGQNVTLSCEQNLNHDAMYWYRQDPGQGLRLIYYSQIVNDFQKGDIAEGYSVSREKKESFPLTVTSAQKNPTAFYLCASSTDRRAYEQYFGPGTRLTVT.

In this sample, this clone turned up once. The J gene is TRBJ2-2, the V gene TRBV2, with D possibly being TRBD2 (6 bases). Between the trimmed V and J ends, which lost 0 bases and 3 bases, there was a span of 11 bases. CDR1 and CDR2 from the germline V gene are SNHLY and FYNNEI. This CDR3 contains 16 residues. CDR3 in amino acids: CASSEARDPDTGELFF. CDR3 DNA sequence: TGTGCCAGCAGTGAAGCGCGGGACCCAGACACCGGGGAGCTGTTTTTT.

The chain couples TRBV6-6 to TRBJ2-5, with D possibly matching TRBD2 (6 bases). Germline CDR1 MNHNY, CDR2 SVGAGI (reference sequence). Trimming removed 5 bases at V and 5 bases at J, with 18 bases between. The CDR3 length is 15 residues. The chain's CDR3 is CASSPARLGRETQYF. CDR3 sequence (DNA): TGTGCCAGCAGTCCCGCCCGACTAGGTCGGGAGACCCAGTACTTC.

The chain carries TRBV30 and TRBJ1-5; no definite D call. CDR1 and CDR2 from the germline V gene are GTSNPN and SVGIG (reference sequence). V shed 3 bases and J shed 5 bases, with 11 bases lying between them. The CDR3 extends over 13 amino acids. This CDR3 reads CAWRLGPHQPQHF. CDR3 DNA: TGTGCCTGGAGACTAGGCCCCCATCAGCCCCAGCATTTT. The full variable domain, rest sourced from reference TRBV30 and TRBJ1-5, is SQTIHQWPATLVQPVGSPLSLECTVEGTSNPNLYWYRQAAGRGLQLLFYSVGIGQISSEVPQNLSASRPQDRQFILSSKKLLLSDSGFYLCAWRLGPHQPQHFGDGTRLSIL.

This chain connects TRBV7-6 to TRBJ2-3, with 8 bases matching TRBD2. CDR1 is SGHVS, CDR2 FNYEAQ, per germline. CDR3 length: 17 amino acids. The V and J ends lost 2 bases and 5 bases, in that order; junction bases with no gene match: 12. CDR3 DNA: TGTGCCAGCAGCTTATCCGAGACCGGGACTAGGCAAGATACGCAGTATTTT. This sequence encodes CASSLSETGTRQDTQYF. Variable domain in full (rest from reference TRBV7-6 and TRBJ2-3): GAGVSQSPRYKVTKRGQDVALRCDPISGHVSLYWYRQALGQGPEFLTYFNYEAQQDKSGLPNDRFSAERPEGSISTLTIQRTEQRDSAMYRCASSLSETGTRQDTQYFGPGTRLTVL.

The chain carries TRBV5-1 and TRBJ2-5; 15 bases align to TRBD2. V gave up 4 bases and J gave up 2 bases; unmatched junction bases: 9. CDR1 is SGHRS, CDR2 YFSETQ, per germline. The CDR3 extends over 18 amino acids. In nucleotides, the CDR3 is TGCGCCAGCAGCCCCGGACTAGCGGGAGGGCCGGGACAAGAGACCCAGTACTTC. It specifies CASSPGLAGGPGQETQYF.

The genes are TRBV5-1 and TRBJ1-2; 8 bases match TRBD1. J was trimmed by 4 bases and V by 0 bases; bases with no gene match: 14. Germline loops: CDR1 SGHRS, CDR2 YFSETQ. The length of the CDR3 is 18 residues. The CDR3 reads CASSLGWARGRGGYGYTF. For the CDR3, the DNA is TGCGCCAGCAGCTTGGGATGGGCCAGGGGGCGTGGGGGCTATGGCTACACCTTC.

The chain recombines TRBV5-1 with TRBJ2-1; 7 bases align to TRBD2. The V gene end was trimmed by 0 bases and the J gene end by 3 bases; junction bases not matched to a gene: 6. Germline lookup yields CDR1 SGHRS and CDR2 YFSETQ. The CDR3 is 16 amino acids. CDR3 nucleotide sequence: TGCGCCAGCAGCTTGGATCGGCTAGCGGTCTACAATGAGCAGTTCTTC. Protein: CASSLDRLAVYNEQFF.

This rearrangement joins TRBV5-4 to TRBJ2-7; 8 bases align to TRBD2. V dropped 4 bases and J dropped 2; count of bases not matched to a gene: 8. Germline V gene data show CDR1 as SGHNT and CDR2 as YYREEE (reference sequence). The CDR3 contains 15 residues. The CDR3 DNA reads TGTGCCAGCAGCCCTGCCCCCGGGAGGGCCTACGAGCAGTACTTC. Amino acid sequence: CASSPAPGRAYEQYF.

This rearrangement joins TRBV4-3 to TRBJ2-3, with TRBD2 as a possible D gene (5 bases). CDR3 length: 19 amino acids. From germline, CDR1 is LGHNA and CDR2 YSLEER. Deletions cut 0 bases from V and 4 bases from J, with 23 bases between. CDR3 bases: TGCGCCAGCAGCCAAGATCGTTTCGGGCTAGCCGGGATCTCAGATACGCAGTATTTT. Amino acid sequence: CASSQDRFGLAGISDTQYF.

This chain links TRBV7-8 with TRBJ1-1, with 7 bases that match TRBD1. V trimming: 6 bases; J trimming: 1 base; junction bases outside the gene matches: 8. This CDR3 comprises 15 residues. Germline values: CDR1 SGHVS, CDR2 FQNEAQ. The CDR3 loop reads CASRRPGGGNTEAFF. The CDR3 DNA reads as TGTGCCAGCAGAAGACCAGGGGGTGGGAACACTGAAGCTTTCTTT.

The chain is built from TRBV19 and TRBJ1-5; 11 bases fit TRBD1. J lost 6 bases, V lost 4 bases, and 5 bases had no gene match. Germline V gene lookup returns CDR1 LNHDA and CDR2 SQIVND (reference sequence). This CDR3 contains 15 residues. The CDR3 DNA is TGTGCCAGTAGTACGGGACAGGGGGTATCTCAGCCCCAGCATTTT. Its protein is CASSTGQGVSQPQHF.

V gene TRBV2 combines with J gene TRBJ2-5; the D is unclear. Germline CDR1 is SNHLY and CDR2 is FYNNEI. V was pared by 7 bases and J by 0 bases, with 9 bases between. CDR3 length: 13 amino acids. CDR3 in DNA: TGTGCCAGCACCACCGAGAACCAAGAGACCCAGTACTTC. Translation gives CASTTENQETQYF.

The gene calls are TRBV5-1 and TRBJ1-2; 10 bases align to TRBD1. This CDR3 comprises 18 residues. The J segment lost 0 bases and the V segment lost 4 bases, leaving 12 bases of the junction unmatched. Germline values: CDR1 SGHRS, CDR2 YFSETQ. This chain's CDR3 is CASSNRPGQGIANYGYTF. The CDR3, as DNA: TGCGCCAGCAGCAATAGGCCGGGACAGGGGATCGCTAACTATGGCTACACCTTC.

This clone appeared once. The CDR3 nucleotides read TGTGCCAGCAGCGACTTGGGGAGCGGGGCCAACGTCCTGACTTTC. Its translation: CASSDLGSGANVLTF. The chain employs TRBV9 and TRBJ2-6; D is perhaps TRBD2 (5 bases). Germline assignment: CDR1 SGDLS and CDR2 YYNGEE. V lost 3 bases to trimming and J lost 4 bases, with 11 bases between them. The CDR3 sequence is 15 residues long.

This chain uses TRBV28 with TRBJ2-5; TRBD1 is a possible D gene (6 bases). Between the trimmed V and J ends, which lost 4 bases and 4 bases, there was a span of 13 bases. The length of the CDR3 is 14 residues. CDR1 is MDHEN, CDR2 SYDVKM, per germline. CDR3 in amino acids: CASSYYRDRETQYF. The DNA for the CDR3 is TGTGCCAGCAGTTATTACAGGGACCGAGAGACCCAGTACTTC.

The rearrangement joins TRBV18 to TRBJ2-5; 9 nucleotides align to TRBD2. Per the germline V gene, CDR1 is KGHSH and CDR2 is LQKENI. Trimming removed 2 bases from V and 4 bases from J; junction bases left unmatched: 5. The CDR3 consists of 15 residues. The DNA for the CDR3 is TGTGCCAGCTCACCAGCGGGAGGGCCTGGAGAGACCCAGTACTTC. This sequence encodes CASSPAGGPGETQYF.

The chain couples TRBV5-4 to TRBJ1-4; 9 bases match TRBD1. Germline CDR1 SGHNT, CDR2 YYREEE (reference sequence). V shed 4 bases and J 8 bases; nucleotides not matched to a gene: 9. CDR3 length: 15 amino acids. The CDR3 region is CASSPARDRVEKLFF. CDR3 nucleotide sequence: TGTGCCAGCAGCCCCGCCCGGGACAGGGTCGAAAAACTGTTTTTT.

The chain joins TRBV27 to TRBJ2-2; perhaps TRBD1 as D (5 bases). Germline assignment: CDR1 MNHEY and CDR2 SMNVEV (reference sequence). The V end lost 10 bases, the J end lost 6 bases, and 21 bases lay between the germline ends. This CDR3 has 15 amino acids. The CDR3 DNA reads as TGTGCCACCAGCAGCTGGCAGGGTGGGCCCGGGGAGCTGTTTTTT. Translated, it gives CATSSWQGGPGELFF.

The chain recombines TRBV29-1 with TRBJ2-2, with D possibly being TRBD1 (5 bases). Germline CDR1 is SQVTM and CDR2 is ANQGSEA. The ends were cut back, 0 bases at V and 2 bases at J, with 13 bases in the middle. This CDR3 contains 16 residues. The CDR3, as DNA: TGCAGCGTTGAAGAGGACAAGACTTACAACACCGGGGAGCTGTTTTTT. Protein sequence: CSVEEDKTYNTGELFF.

The J gene is TRBJ1-1, the V gene TRBV19, with 8 bases aligning to TRBD1. Unmatched junction bases numbered 5, after V lost 9 bases and J lost 2 bases. Germline CDR1 is LNHDA and CDR2 is SQIVND (reference sequence). The CDR3 totals 13 residues. The CDR3 DNA reads TGTGCCAGCCGCGCAGGGGGCAACACTGAAGCTTTCTTT. Translating gives CASRAGGNTEAFF. The whole variable domain, filled in from reference TRBV19 and TRBJ1-1, reads DGGITQSPKYLFRKEGQNVTLSCEQNLNHDAMYWYRQDPGQGLRLIYYSQIVNDFQKGDIAEGYSVSREKKESFPLTVTSAQKNPTAFYLCASRAGGNTEAFFGQGTRLTVV.

The chain recombines TRBV6-5 with TRBJ2-3; the match to TRBD1 covers 8 bases. The V segment lost 5 bases and the J segment 4 bases; nucleotides outside the gene matches: 5. CDR1 is MNHEY, CDR2 SVGAGI, per germline. The CDR3 contains 14 residues. The CDR3 is CASSPPGGSDTQYF. CDR3 bases: TGTGCCAGCAGTCCGCCAGGGGGCTCAGATACGCAGTATTTT.

This sequence joins TRBV4-1 and TRBJ2-5, with 8 nucleotides matching TRBD2. The better agreement between TRBJ2-7 and the DNA end casts doubt on the J call. Germline V CDR1 and CDR2: MGHRA, YSYEKL. The CDR3 covers 15 residues. As DNA, the CDR3 is TGCGCCAGCAGCCGAACTAGCGGTAGCTCCTACGAGCAGTACTTC. Translated, it gives CASSRTSGSSYEQYF.